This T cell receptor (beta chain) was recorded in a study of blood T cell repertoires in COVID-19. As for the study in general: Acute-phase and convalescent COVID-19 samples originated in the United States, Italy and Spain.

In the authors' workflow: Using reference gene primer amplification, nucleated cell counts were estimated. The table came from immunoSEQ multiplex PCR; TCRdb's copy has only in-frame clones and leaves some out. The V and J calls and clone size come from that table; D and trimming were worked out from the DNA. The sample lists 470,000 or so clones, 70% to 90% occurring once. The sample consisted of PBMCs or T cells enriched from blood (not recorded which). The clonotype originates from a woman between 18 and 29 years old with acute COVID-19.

CDR3 coding DNA: TGTGCCAGCAGCCTAAAACTAGCGGTGGGCACAGATACGCAGTATTTT. This codes for CASSLKLAVGTDTQYF. The chain uses TRBV5-4 and TRBJ2-3; 8 nucleotides match TRBD2. Germline V CDR1 and CDR2: SGHNT, YYREEE (reference sequence). CDR3 length: 16 residues. The V and J ends lost 4 bases and 1 base, in that order; junction bases with no gene match: 8.